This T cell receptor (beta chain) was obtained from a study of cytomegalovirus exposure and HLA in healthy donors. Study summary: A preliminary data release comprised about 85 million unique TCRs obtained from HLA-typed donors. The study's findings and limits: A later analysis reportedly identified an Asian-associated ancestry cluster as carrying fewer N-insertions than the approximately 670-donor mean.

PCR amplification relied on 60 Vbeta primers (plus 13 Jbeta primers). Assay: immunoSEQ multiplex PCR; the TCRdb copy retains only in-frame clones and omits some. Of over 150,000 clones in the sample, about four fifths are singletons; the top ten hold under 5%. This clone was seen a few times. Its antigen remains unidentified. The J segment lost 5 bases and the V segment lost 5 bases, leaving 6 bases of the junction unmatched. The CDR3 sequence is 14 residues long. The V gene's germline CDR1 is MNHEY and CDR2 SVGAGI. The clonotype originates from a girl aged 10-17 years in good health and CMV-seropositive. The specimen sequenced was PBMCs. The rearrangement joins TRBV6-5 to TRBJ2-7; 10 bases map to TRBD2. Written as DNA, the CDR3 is TGTGCCAGCAGTGTTAGCGGGGGGCCCCACGAGCAGTACTTC. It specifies CASSVSGGPHEQYF.